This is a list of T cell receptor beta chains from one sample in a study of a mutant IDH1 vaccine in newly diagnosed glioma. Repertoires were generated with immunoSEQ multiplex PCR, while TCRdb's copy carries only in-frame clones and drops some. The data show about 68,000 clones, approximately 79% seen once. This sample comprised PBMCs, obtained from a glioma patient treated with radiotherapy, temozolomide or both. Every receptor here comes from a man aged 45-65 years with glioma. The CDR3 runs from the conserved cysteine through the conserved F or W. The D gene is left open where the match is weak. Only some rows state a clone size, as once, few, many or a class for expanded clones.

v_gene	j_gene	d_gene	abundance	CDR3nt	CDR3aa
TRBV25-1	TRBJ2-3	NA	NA	TGTGCCAGCAGTGAAGGGGGGGCGCGGGAAGATACGCAGTATTTT	CASSEGGAREDTQYF
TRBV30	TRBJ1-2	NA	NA	TGTGCCTGGAGTCCTCGGGGAATCAACTATGGCTACACCTTC	CAWSPRGINYGYTF
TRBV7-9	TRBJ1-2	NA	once	TGTGCCAGCAGCTTAAACCTACAGGGAATTGGAGATGGCTACACCTTC	CASSLNLQGIGDGYTF
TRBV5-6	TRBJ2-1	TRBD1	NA	TGTGCCAGCAAAGGGGGCCGAGAGCAGTTCTTC	CASKGGREQFF
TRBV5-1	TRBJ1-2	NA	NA	TGCGCCAGCAGCTTGGATGGCATACGGGGATATGGCTACACCTTC	CASSLDGIRGYGYTF
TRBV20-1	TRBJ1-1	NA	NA	TGCAGTGCTACCTCTACCACTGAAGCTTTCTTT	CSATSTTEAFF
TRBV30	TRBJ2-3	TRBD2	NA	TGTGCTTTGGCTGGGGAAGGGGAGGGTACAGATACGCAGTATTTT	CALAGEGEGTDTQYF
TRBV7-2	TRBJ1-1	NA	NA	TGTGCCAGCAGCTCGGACAGAAACACTGAAGCTTTCTTT	CASSSDRNTEAFF
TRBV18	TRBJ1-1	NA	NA	TGTGCCAGCTCACCACAGGGACAAAACACTGAAGCTTTCTTT	CASSPQGQNTEAFF
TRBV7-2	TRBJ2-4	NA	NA	TGTGCCAGCAGCTCCAACAGGGTTGGAAACATTCAGTACTTC	CASSSNRVGNIQYF
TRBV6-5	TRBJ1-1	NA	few	TGTGCCAGCAGTCCTTCCAGGGGAGGCACTGAAGCTTTCTTT	CASSPSRGGTEAFF
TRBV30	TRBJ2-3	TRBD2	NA	TGTGCCTCAAATGGGGGGGGGACAGATACGCAGTATTTT	CASNGGGTDTQYF
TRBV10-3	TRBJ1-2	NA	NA	TGTGCCATCAGTGAAACTCAACCTAGTGGTGGCTACACCTTC	CAISETQPSGGYTF
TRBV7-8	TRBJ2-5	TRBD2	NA	TGTGCCAGCAATGCGGGGGGGCGGCAAGAGACCCAGTACTTC	CASNAGGRQETQYF
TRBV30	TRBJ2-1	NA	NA	TGTGCCTGTTTACAGCAAAACTCCTACAATGAGCAGTTCTTC	CACLQQNSYNEQFF
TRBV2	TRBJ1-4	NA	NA	TGTGCCAGCAGGGGAAGGGATTCCAATGAAAAACTGTTTTTT	CASRGRDSNEKLFF
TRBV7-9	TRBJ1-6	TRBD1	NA	TGTGCCAGCAGCCCCGGGACAGGGTCGGGTTCACCCCTCCACTTT	CASSPGTGSGSPLHF
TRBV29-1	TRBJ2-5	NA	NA	TGCAGCGTTGAAGAAATCCGGGGGATAGAGACCCAGTACTTC	CSVEEIRGIETQYF
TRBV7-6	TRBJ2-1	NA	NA	TGTGCCAGCAGCTTAAACTCCTACAATGAGCAGTTCTTC	CASSLNSYNEQFF
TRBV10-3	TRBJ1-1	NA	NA	TGTGCCATCAGTGAGTCAGGGGGGGGGTTGAACACTGAAGCTTTCTTT	CAISESGGGLNTEAFF
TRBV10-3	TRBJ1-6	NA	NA	TGTGCCATCAGTGGAGGCTCAATCGATTCACCCCTCCACTTT	CAISGGSIDSPLHF
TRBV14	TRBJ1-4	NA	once	TGTGCCAGCAGCTCAGCTGAAAAACTGTTTTTT	CASSSAEKLFF
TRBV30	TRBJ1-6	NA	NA	TGTGCCTGGGGAGACAGGTCCGGGGCACCCCTCCACTTT	CAWGDRSGAPLHF
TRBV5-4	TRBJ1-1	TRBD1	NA	TGTGCCAGCAGCGAACAGGGGGCCGGGGGTACTGAAGCTTTCTTT	CASSEQGAGGTEAFF
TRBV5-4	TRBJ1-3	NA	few	TGTGCCAGCAGCTTGGGGGCGGCCTCTGGAAACACCATATATTTT	CASSLGAASGNTIYF
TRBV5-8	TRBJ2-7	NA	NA	TGTGCCAGCAGCCGAGGACCAACTCCCTACGAGCAGTACTTC	CASSRGPTPYEQYF
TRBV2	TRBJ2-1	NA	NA	TGTGCCAGCAGTGAAGTAGGGTACGGAAGCAACAATGAGCAGTTCTTC	CASSEVGYGSNNEQFF
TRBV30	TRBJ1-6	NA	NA	TGTGCCTGGAGTGTACCCAGTTCACCCCTCCACTTT	CAWSVPSSPLHF
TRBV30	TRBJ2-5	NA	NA	TGTGCCTGGACCCACGGACTCGCACAAGAGACCCAGTACTTC	CAWTHGLAQETQYF
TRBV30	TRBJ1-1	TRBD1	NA	TGTGCCTGGAGTGTAAAAGGGGGCAGGACTGAAGCTTTCTTT	CAWSVKGGRTEAFF
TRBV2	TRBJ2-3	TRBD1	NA	TGTGCCGTCAACCGGGACAGCAACACAGATACGCAGTATTTT	CAVNRDSNTDTQYF
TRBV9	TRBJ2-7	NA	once	TGTGCCAGCAGCGTAGAAGCAGGCCCCTACGAGCAGTACTTC	CASSVEAGPYEQYF
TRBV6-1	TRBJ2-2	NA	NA	TGTGCCAGCAGTGGGGGGTTCCCATTGCGGGGTAACACCGGGGAGCTGTTTTTT	CASSGGFPLRGNTGELFF
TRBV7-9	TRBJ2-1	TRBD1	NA	TGTGCCAGCAGCTATACGGGACAGCCCTACAATGAGCAGTTCTTC	CASSYTGQPYNEQFF
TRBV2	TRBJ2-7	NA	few	TGTGCCAGACGAGAGCCGAGCTCCTACGAGCAGTACTTC	CARREPSSYEQYF
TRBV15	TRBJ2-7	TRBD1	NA	TGTGCCACCAGCAGAGATAGGACAGGGGTATCCTACGAGCAGTACTTC	CATSRDRTGVSYEQYF
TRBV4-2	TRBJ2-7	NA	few	TGTGCCAGCAGCCAAGATCTCAGGGACTACGAGCAGTACTTC	CASSQDLRDYEQYF
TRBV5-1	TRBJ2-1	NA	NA	TGCGCCAGCAGCTATACTGGTAATTGGAATGAGCAGTTCTTC	CASSYTGNWNEQFF
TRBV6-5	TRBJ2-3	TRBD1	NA	TGTGCCAGCACACCGGGACAGGGAGGTACGCAGTATTTT	CASTPGQGGTQYF
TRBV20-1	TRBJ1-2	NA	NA	TGCAGTGCCGCGGACACCTATGGCTACACCTTC	CSAADTYGYTF
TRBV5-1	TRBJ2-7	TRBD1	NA	TGCGCCAGCAGCTTGGATGCAGGGGGATTTTACGAGCAGTACTTC	CASSLDAGGFYEQYF
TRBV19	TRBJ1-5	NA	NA	TGTGCCAGTGCCACCGGGACGGGTAGCAATCAGCCCCAGCATTTT	CASATGTGSNQPQHF
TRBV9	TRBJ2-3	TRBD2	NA	TGTGCCAGCAGCGTAGCTGCGGGAGTCACAGATACGCAGTATTTT	CASSVAAGVTDTQYF
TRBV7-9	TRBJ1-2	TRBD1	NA	TGTGCCAGCAGCCCCGGGACAGGGGCTGGCTACACCTTC	CASSPGTGAGYTF
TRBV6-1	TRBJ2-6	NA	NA	TGTGCCAGCAGTGAAGCGTACGGAGCAGCTTCTGGGGCCAACGTCCTGACTTTC	CASSEAYGAASGANVLTF
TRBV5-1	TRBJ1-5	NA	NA	TGCGCCAGCAGCCCGGATGGCAATCAGCCCCAGCATTTT	CASSPDGNQPQHF
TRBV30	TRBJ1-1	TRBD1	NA	TGTGCCTGTCTCCCCGGACAGGGAAGCCAGGGCACTGAAGCTTTCTTT	CACLPGQGSQGTEAFF
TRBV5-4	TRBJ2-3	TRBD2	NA	TGTGCCAGCAGCCCCAAACTAGCGGGTGCCACAGATACGCAGTATTTT	CASSPKLAGATDTQYF
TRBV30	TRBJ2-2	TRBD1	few	TGTGCCTGGAGGCCGGGACAGGGAGTAGCGGGGGAGCTGTTTTTT	CAWRPGQGVAGELFF
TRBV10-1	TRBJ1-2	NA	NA	TGCGCCAGCAGTGAGTTCCAGGGAAGGGAATATGGCTACACCTTC	CASSEFQGREYGYTF
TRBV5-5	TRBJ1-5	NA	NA	TGTGCCAGCAGCTTGGGCGAAATGGCCAGGGAGCATTTT	CASSLGEMAREHF
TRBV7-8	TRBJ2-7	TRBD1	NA	TGTGCCAGCAGTCGAGGACAGGGCCTAGAGCAGTACTTC	CASSRGQGLEQYF
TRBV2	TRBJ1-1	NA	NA	TGTGCCAGCAGTGAGATGGGGGGCGCACCCACTGAAGCTTTCTTT	CASSEMGGAPTEAFF
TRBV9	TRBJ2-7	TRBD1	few	TGTGCCAGCAGCGCCCGACAGGGGGCACCCCACGAGCAGTACTTC	CASSARQGAPHEQYF
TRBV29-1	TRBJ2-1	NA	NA	TGCAGCGGATATGGGGGGCAGGGTAGGAATGAGCAGTTCTTC	CSGYGGQGRNEQFF